The next 27 T cell receptor beta chains were all read from a single sample in a study of shared clonotypes between healthy human individuals. Assay used: immunoSEQ multiplex PCR; TCRdb lists only in-frame clones, some missing. This sample has about 990,000 clones; approximately 80% occur once, and the top ten carry 0.55% to 0.7%. What was sequenced was memory CD4+ T cells from PBMCs. Subset reported: CD45RA-negative fraction. The source is a man aged 18 to 35 in good health. Some clones in this sample may be carry-over from other donors' samples.

The chain combines TRBV5-1 with TRBJ2-1; TRBD2 matches 7 bases. J gave up 7 bases and V 0 bases, and 10 bases lay outside the gene matches. From germline, CDR1 is SGHRS and CDR2 YFSETQ. This CDR3 spans 16 amino acids. The DNA for the CDR3 is TGCGCCAGCAGCTTGGCCGACGGACTAGGTGTAAATGAGCAGTTCTTC. Protein: CASSLADGLGVNEQFF.

V is TRBV9 and J is TRBJ1-4; D might be TRBD1 (5 bases). The germline gives CDR1 SGDLS, CDR2 YYNGEE. Trimming took off 6 bases at V and 0 bases at J, with 9 bases between the two ends. The CDR3 spans 14 residues. The DNA for the CDR3 is TGTGCCAGCACTACAGGTGCAACTAATGAAAAACTGTTTTTT. This sequence encodes CASTTGATNEKLFF.

The V call is TRBV29-1, the J call TRBJ2-3; the D gene is possibly TRBD1 (5 bases). This CDR3 contains 15 residues. Germline-derived CDR1 and CDR2 are SQVTM and ANQGSEA. Deletions cut 0 bases from V and 4 bases from J, with 14 bases between. The CDR3 sequence: CSVEDRVRYADTQYF. The CDR3 DNA reads as TGCAGCGTTGAAGACAGGGTGCGATACGCAGATACGCAGTATTTT.

The chain joins TRBV25-1 to TRBJ1-4; D not resolved. V gave up 4 bases and J gave up 12 bases, with 15 bases separating them. CDR1 MGHDK and CDR2 SYGVNS come from the germline V gene. The CDR3 contains 13 residues. The DNA for the CDR3 is TGTGCCAGCAGTGTGCCAGGACGATTTGAACTGTTTTTT. Its protein is CASSVPGRFELFF.

The chain recombines TRBV28 with TRBJ2-7, with D unclear. The germline gives CDR1 MDHEN, CDR2 SYDVKM. The CDR3 is 15 residues long. Trimming cost V 2 bases and J 4 bases, with 15 bases left between them. The CDR3 loop is CASSLPPPELYEQYF. The DNA of the CDR3 is TGTGCCAGCAGTTTACCGCCCCCGGAACTTTACGAGCAGTACTTC. Supplemented by reference TRBV28 and TRBJ2-7, the full variable domain reads DVKVTQSSRYLVKRTGEKVFLECVQDMDHENMFWYRQDPGLGLRLIYFSYDVKMKEKGDIPEGYSVSREKKERFSLILESASTNQTSMYLCASSLPPPELYEQYFGPGTRLTVT.

The chain has TRBV19 and TRBJ1-5, with D possibly matching TRBD1 (5 bases). The CDR3 has 14 amino acids. Trimming took off 7 bases at V and 9 bases at J, with 19 bases between the two ends. Germline CDR1 is LNHDA and CDR2 is SQIVND (reference sequence). The CDR3 here is CASIHSGALGPQHF. The CDR3 DNA reads as TGTGCCAGTATACATTCCGGGGCCTTAGGGCCCCAGCATTTT.

A note on this clone: Additional DNA sequences in this sample encode the identical CDR3. The V call is TRBV6-5, the J call TRBJ2-7, with 9 bases aligning to TRBD2. CDR3 length equals 15 residues. The V gene end was trimmed by 0 bases and the J gene end by 2 bases; junction bases not matched to a gene: 2. Germline-derived CDR1 and CDR2 are MNHEY and SVGAGI. CDR3 loop: CASSYSASGAYEQYF. In DNA form, the CDR3 reads TGTGCCAGCAGTTACTCCGCTAGCGGGGCCTACGAGCAGTACTTC.

The chain has TRBV7-3 and TRBJ2-7; a possible D gene is TRBD2 (6 bases). The CDR3 sequence is 13 residues long. Trimming stripped 5 bases from V and 6 bases from J, with 14 bases between. Per germline, CDR1 SGHTA and CDR2 FQGTGA. This CDR3 reads CASSGGPGSEQYF. The CDR3 region has the DNA TGTGCCAGCAGCGGAGGGCCCGGTAGCGAGCAGTACTTC.

Concerning this clone itself: This sample also contains other DNA sequences that code for the same CDR3. The rearrangement uses TRBV29-1 and TRBJ1-4, with D unresolved. The CDR3 totals 10 residues. Trimming pared 6 bases from V and 5 bases from J, leaving 4 bases between. The V gene's germline CDR1 is SQVTM and CDR2 ANQGSEA. CDR3 sequence (DNA): TGCAGCGTCCTAAATGAAAAACTGTTTTTT. This gives the protein CSVLNEKLFF.

There are many counts of this clone. V is TRBV18 and J is TRBJ2-3; D unresolved. Germline assignment: CDR1 KGHSH and CDR2 LQKENI. The CDR3 has 12 amino acids. V shed 3 bases and J shed 4 bases, with 5 bases lying between them. This CDR3 is CASSPSADTQYF. CDR3 coding DNA: TGTGCCAGCTCACCTTCTGCAGATACGCAGTATTTT. The variable domain in full, with the rest retrieved from reference TRBV18 and TRBJ2-3, is NAGVMQNPRHLVRRRGQEARLRCSPMKGHSHVYWYRQLPEEGLKFMVYLQKENIIDESGMPKERFSAEFPKEGPSILRIQQVVRGDSAAYFCASSPSADTQYFGPGTRLTVL.

V gene TRBV7-2 combines with J gene TRBJ1-1; 7 nucleotides match TRBD1. This CDR3 has 12 amino acids. The ends lost 5 bases at V and 9 bases at J; junction bases unmatched: 6. CDR1 is SGHTA and CDR2 is FQGNSA in the germline V gene. CDR3 DNA sequence: TGTGCCAGCAGCCAGAGGGACAGTCAAGCTTTCTTT. Protein sequence: CASSQRDSQAFF.

CDR3 in amino acids: CASSQEVNRRAHNEQFF. In nucleotides, the CDR3 is TGCGCCAGCAGCCAAGAAGTGAACAGAAGGGCCCACAATGAGCAGTTCTTC. The chain recombines TRBV4-1 with TRBJ2-1; D not certain. The length of the CDR3 is 17 residues. V lost 0 bases, J lost 5 bases, and 17 bases lay in between. Germline assignment: CDR1 MGHRA and CDR2 YSYEKL.

The chain is built from TRBV6-1 and TRBJ2-2; D call uncertain. Trimming removed 10 bases at V and 1 base at J, with 10 bases between. Germline loops: CDR1 MNHNS, CDR2 SASEGT. The CDR3 runs 13 residues. CDR3 amino acids: CATLWGNTGELFF. The CDR3 DNA reads as TGTGCCACCCTGTGGGGGAACACCGGGGAGCTGTTTTTT.

The V gene is TRBV7-9, the J gene TRBJ1-5; D call uncertain. The CDR3 length is 18 residues. Germline V CDR1 and CDR2: SEHNR, FQNEAQ (reference sequence). Trimming removed 1 base from V and 2 bases from J, with 18 bases in between. The CDR3: CASSLGGGFTTGNQPQHF. The DNA of the CDR3 is TGTGCCAGCAGCTTAGGCGGCGGCTTTACGACGGGCAATCAGCCCCAGCATTTT. Supplemented by reference TRBV7-9 and TRBJ1-5, the full variable domain reads DTGVSQNPRHKITKRGQNVTFRCDPISEHNRLYWYRQTLGQGPEFLTYFQNEAQLEKSRLLSDRFSAERPKGSFSTLEIQRTEQGDSAMYLCASSLGGGFTTGNQPQHFGDGTRLSIL.

The chain links TRBV7-3 to TRBJ2-1; D remains unclear. CDR3 size: 12 residues. The germline V gene encodes CDR1 SGHTA and CDR2 FQGTGA. Between the trimmed V and J ends, which lost 5 bases and 7 bases, there was a span of 9 bases. Written as DNA, the CDR3 is TGTGCCAGCAGCCTCGACACTAATGAGCAGTTCTTC. Translation: CASSLDTNEQFF.

The chain carries TRBV7-3 and TRBJ2-5, with D possibly matching TRBD1 (6 bases). Per the germline V gene, CDR1 is SGHTA and CDR2 is FQGTGA. The CDR3 runs to 14 residues. Trimming pared 5 bases from V and 2 bases from J, leaving 12 bases between. DNA for the CDR3: TGTGCCAGCAGCCCCTTCCAGGGGCAAGAGACCCAGTACTTC. This gives the protein CASSPFQGQETQYF.

The J gene is TRBJ1-1, the V gene TRBV19, with a tentative D call TRBD1 (5 bases). CDR3 size: 15 residues. Trimming removed 7 bases at V and 1 base at J, with 16 bases between. Germline-derived CDR1 and CDR2 are LNHDA and SQIVND (reference sequence). This CDR3 reads CASTRSGTANTEAFF. Here the CDR3 DNA reads TGTGCCAGTACCCGATCCGGGACCGCGAACACTGAAGCTTTCTTT.

This clone appeared a single time. The chain employs TRBV18 and TRBJ2-1; no definite D call. Germline assignment: CDR1 KGHSH and CDR2 LQKENI. This CDR3 comprises 15 residues. The V end lost 3 bases, the J end lost 0 bases, and 9 bases lay between the germline ends. This chain's CDR3 is CASSPPASSYNEQFF. The CDR3 DNA sequence: TGTGCCAGCTCACCCCCCGCCAGCTCCTACAATGAGCAGTTCTTC.

The chain combines TRBV9 with TRBJ1-5, with 7 positions matching TRBD1. Germline lookup yields CDR1 SGDLS and CDR2 YYNGEE. This CDR3 has 16 residues. V lost 7 bases and J lost 9; bases outside the gene matches: 19. CDR3 sequence: CASATGDSPLQWPQHF. The CDR3 bases are TGTGCCAGCGCTACGGGGGACAGCCCATTGCAATGGCCCCAGCATTTT.

V is TRBV28 and J is TRBJ2-5; D possibly uses TRBD1 or TRBD2 (5 bases each). In germline, CDR1 is MDHEN, CDR2 SYDVKM. The CDR3 has 11 residues. Trimming shortened V by 5 bases and J by 6 bases, and 7 bases separated the two germline ends. The chain's CDR3 is CASSEGKTQYF. As DNA, the CDR3 is TGTGCCAGCAGTGAGGGGAAGACCCAGTACTTC.

This CDR3 reads CASTVQDSYTDTQYF. DNA for the CDR3: TGTGCCAGCACCGTCCAGGATTCATACACAGATACGCAGTATTTT. The genes are TRBV25-1 and TRBJ2-3, with D hard to call. The CDR3 loop spans 15 amino acids. Germline V gives CDR1 MGHDK, CDR2 SYGVNS. Trimming removed 7 bases from V and 2 bases from J, with 16 bases in between.

V is TRBV6-5 and J is TRBJ1-2; D remains ambiguous. The CDR3 runs 14 residues. Looked up from germline, CDR1 is MNHEY and CDR2 is SVGAGI. V dropped 4 bases and J dropped 5 bases, with 14 bases sitting between them. CDR3 nucleotides: TGTGCCAGCAGTTCCCACGGGGTGGGGTATGGCTACACCTTC. Its protein is CASSSHGVGYGYTF.

This clone was seen ten or more times. Other DNA sequences in the sample encode the same CDR3. The V gene is TRBV6-1, the J gene TRBJ1-1; D call uncertain. The V end was cut by 10 bases, the J end by 1 base, with 13 bases between. This CDR3 contains 13 residues. Looked up from germline, CDR1 is MNHNS and CDR2 is SASEGT. The CDR3 nucleotides read TGTGCCACTACACAAGAGGGGAACACTGAAGCTTTCTTT. This encodes CATTQEGNTEAFF.

The rearrangement joins TRBV11-2 to TRBJ1-5, with 9 nucleotides matching TRBD1. Germline trimming cut 5 bases from V and 7 bases from J; bases unmatched to any gene: 12. CDR1 and CDR2 (germline): SGHAT, FQNNGV. CDR3 length: 16 residues. In DNA form, the CDR3 reads TGTGCCAGCAGCCCTGGCCGGGACAGGGTCCACCAGCCCCAGCATTTT. It yields the protein CASSPGRDRVHQPQHF.

The genes are TRBV7-7 and TRBJ2-2; TRBD2 aligns across 8 bases. CDR3 length: 14 amino acids. CDR1 and CDR2 (germline): SSHAT, FNYEAQ (reference sequence). With 4 bases clipped from V and 4 bases from J, the junction kept 2 bases outside the gene matches. As DNA, the CDR3 is TGTGCCAGCAGCTCCGGGAGGGGCACCGGGGAGCTGTTTTTT. Translating gives CASSSGRGTGELFF.

The chain links TRBV4-3 to TRBJ2-1, with 7 bases that match TRBD2. From germline, CDR1 is LGHNA and CDR2 YSLEER. Trimming removed 0 bases from V and 4 bases from J; junction bases left unmatched: 6. The CDR3 totals 16 residues. CDR3 DNA sequence: TGCGCCAGCAGCCAAGATTTCAGGGAGGGGTACAATGAGCAGTTCTTC. Translating it yields CASSQDFREGYNEQFF.

The chain carries TRBV2 and TRBJ1-5; D perhaps matches TRBD1 (5 bases). The V gene lost 6 bases and the J gene lost 4 bases, with 16 bases spanning the gap. CDR3 length: 15 amino acids. Germline-derived CDR1 and CDR2 are SNHLY and FYNNEI. This CDR3 reads CASRASGTDNQPQHF. The CDR3 DNA reads TGTGCCAGCAGGGCTTCCGGGACGGATAATCAGCCCCAGCATTTT.